This TCR beta chain stems from a study of PD-L1 blockade in urothelial cancer. Study-level information: Prior chemotherapy ranged from 0 to 3 regimens per patient. Analyzed time points were 3 weeks (second dose) and 6 weeks after therapy began.

CDR1 is MDHEN and CDR2 is SYDVKM in the germline V gene. This CDR3 region has 15 residues. The trim removed 2 bases at V and 6 bases at J, leaving 8 bases unmatched. The time point denotes: peripheral blood 6 weeks after treatment start. Each patient presented with locally advanced or metastatic urothelial carcinoma. Assay: immunoSEQ multiplex PCR; the TCRdb copy retains only in-frame clones and omits some. Here the sample spans 50,000 to 60,000 clones, 88% being singletons. This TCR was sampled from a man in his sixties with urothelial cancer. This sample comprised PBMCs, obtained around atezolizumab (anti-PD-L1) treatment. The genes are TRBV28 and TRBJ1-2; 8 nucleotides line up with TRBD1. CDR3 sequence (DNA): TGTGCCAGCAGTTTAGTCAAGACAGGGGAAAATGGCTACACCTTC. Its protein is CASSLVKTGENGYTF.